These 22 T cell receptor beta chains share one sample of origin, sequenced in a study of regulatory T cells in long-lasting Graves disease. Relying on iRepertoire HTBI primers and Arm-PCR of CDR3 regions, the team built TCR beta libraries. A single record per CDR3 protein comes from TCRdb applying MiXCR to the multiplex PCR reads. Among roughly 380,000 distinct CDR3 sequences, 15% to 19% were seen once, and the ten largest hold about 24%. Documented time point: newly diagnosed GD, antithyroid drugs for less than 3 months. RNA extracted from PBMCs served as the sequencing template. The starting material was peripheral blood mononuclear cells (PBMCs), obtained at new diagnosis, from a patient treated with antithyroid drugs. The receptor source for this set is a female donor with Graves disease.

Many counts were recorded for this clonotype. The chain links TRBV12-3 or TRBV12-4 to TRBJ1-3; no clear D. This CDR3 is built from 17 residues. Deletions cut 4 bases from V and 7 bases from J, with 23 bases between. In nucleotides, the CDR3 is TGTGCCAGCAGTTCCAACAACCTTGACCGGTCCCGGAACACCATATATTTT. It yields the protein CASSSNNLDRSRNTIYF.

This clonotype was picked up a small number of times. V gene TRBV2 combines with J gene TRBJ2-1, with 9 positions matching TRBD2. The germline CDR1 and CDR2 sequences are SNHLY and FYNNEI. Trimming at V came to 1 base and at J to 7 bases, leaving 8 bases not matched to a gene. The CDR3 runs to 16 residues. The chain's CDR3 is CASSEVSSGGLNEQFF. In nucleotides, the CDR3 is TGTGCCAGCAGTGAAGTTTCCAGCGGGGGGCTAAATGAGCAGTTCTTC.

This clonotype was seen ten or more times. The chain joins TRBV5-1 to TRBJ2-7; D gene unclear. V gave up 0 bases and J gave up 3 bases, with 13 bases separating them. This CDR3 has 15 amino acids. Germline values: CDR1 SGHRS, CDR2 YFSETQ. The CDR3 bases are TGCGCCAGCAGCTTGGCCAGGTCCCTCATCTACGAGCAGTACTTC. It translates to CASSLARSLIYEQYF.

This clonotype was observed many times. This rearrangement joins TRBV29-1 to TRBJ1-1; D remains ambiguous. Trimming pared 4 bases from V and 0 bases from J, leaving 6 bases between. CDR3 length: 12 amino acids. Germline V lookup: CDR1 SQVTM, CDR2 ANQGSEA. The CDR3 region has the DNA TGCAGCGTTGGACGGCTGAACACTGAAGCTTTCTTT. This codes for CSVGRLNTEAFF.

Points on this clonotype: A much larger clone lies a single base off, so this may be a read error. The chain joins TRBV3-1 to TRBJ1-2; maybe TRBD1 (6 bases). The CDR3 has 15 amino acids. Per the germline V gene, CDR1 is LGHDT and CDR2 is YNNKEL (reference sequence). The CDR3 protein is CVSSQEPGQLYGYTF. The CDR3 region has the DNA TGTGTCAGCAGCCAAGAACCAGGACAGCTCTATGGCTACACCTTC.

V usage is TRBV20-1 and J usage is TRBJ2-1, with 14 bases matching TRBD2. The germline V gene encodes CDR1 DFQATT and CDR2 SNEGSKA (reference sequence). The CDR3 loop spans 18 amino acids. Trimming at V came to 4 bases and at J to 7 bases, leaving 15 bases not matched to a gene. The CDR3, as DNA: TGCAGTGCTAAGTATAGGCGACTAGCGGGAGGGCGAGGGAATGAGCAGTTCTTC. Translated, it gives CSAKYRRLAGGRGNEQFF.

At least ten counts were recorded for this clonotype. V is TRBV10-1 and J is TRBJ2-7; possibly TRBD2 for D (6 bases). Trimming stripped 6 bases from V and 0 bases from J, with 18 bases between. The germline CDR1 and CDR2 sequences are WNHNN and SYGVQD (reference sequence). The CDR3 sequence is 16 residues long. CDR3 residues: CASRAPSGRSSYEQYF. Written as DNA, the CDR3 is TGCGCCAGCAGGGCCCCTTCAGGGAGGAGCTCCTACGAGCAGTACTTC.

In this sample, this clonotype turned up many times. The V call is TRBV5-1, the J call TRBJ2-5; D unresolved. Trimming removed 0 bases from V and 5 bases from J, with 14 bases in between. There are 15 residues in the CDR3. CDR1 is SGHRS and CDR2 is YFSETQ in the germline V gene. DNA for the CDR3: TGCGCCAGCAGCTTGGGTGCTACCGGGCGGGAGACCCAGTACTTC. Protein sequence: CASSLGATGRETQYF.

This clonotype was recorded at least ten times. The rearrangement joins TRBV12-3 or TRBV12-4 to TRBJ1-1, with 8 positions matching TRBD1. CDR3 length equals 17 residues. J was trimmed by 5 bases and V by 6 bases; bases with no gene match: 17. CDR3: CASSPAGGVNIGTEAFF. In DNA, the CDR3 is TGTGCCAGCAGCCCCGCAGGGGGCGTGAATATTGGAACTGAAGCTTTCTTT.

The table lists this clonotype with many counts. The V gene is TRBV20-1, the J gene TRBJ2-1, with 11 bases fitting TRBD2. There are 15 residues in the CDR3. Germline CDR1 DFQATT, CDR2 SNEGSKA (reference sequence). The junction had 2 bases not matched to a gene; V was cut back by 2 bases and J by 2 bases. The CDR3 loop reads CSARKLAGAYNEQFF. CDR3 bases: TGCAGTGCTAGAAAACTAGCGGGGGCCTACAATGAGCAGTTCTTC.

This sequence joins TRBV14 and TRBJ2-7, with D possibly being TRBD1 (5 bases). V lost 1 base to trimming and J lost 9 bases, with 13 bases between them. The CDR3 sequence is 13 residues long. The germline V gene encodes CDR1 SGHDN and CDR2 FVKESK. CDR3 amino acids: CASSQGGTVGQYF. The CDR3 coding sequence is TGTGCCAGCAGCCAAGGGGGCACGGTCGGGCAGTACTTC. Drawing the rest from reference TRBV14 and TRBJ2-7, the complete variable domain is EAGVTQFPSHSVIEKGQTVTLRCDPISGHDNLYWYRRVMGKEIKFLLHFVKESKQDESGMPNNRFLAERTGGTYSTLKVQPAELEDSGVYFCASSQGGTVGQYFGPGTRLTVT.

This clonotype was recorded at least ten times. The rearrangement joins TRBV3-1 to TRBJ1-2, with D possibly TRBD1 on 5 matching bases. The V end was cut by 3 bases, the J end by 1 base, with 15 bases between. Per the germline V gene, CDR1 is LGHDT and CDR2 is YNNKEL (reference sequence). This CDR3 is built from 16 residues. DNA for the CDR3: TGTGCCAGCAGCCATGGACCGGGGACTCTTAACTATGGCTACACCTTC. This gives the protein CASSHGPGTLNYGYTF. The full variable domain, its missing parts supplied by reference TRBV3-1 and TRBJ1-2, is DTAVSQTPKYLVTQMGNDKSIKCEQNLGHDTMYWYKQDSKKFLKIMFSYNNKELIINETVPNRFSPKSPDKAHLNLHINSLELGDSAVYFCASSHGPGTLNYGYTFGSGTRLTVV.

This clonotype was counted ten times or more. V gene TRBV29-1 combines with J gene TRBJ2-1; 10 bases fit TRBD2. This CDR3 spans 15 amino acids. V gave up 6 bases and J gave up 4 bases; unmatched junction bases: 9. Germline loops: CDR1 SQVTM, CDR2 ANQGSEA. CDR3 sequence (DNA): TGCAGCGTCCCCCAACTAGCGGGACCTTACAATGAGCAGTTCTTC. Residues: CSVPQLAGPYNEQFF.

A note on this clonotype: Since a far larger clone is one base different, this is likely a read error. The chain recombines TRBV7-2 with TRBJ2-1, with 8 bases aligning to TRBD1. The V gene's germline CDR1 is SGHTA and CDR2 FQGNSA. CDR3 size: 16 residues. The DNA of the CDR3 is TGTGCCTGCAGCATGGACAGGGCGGGGACCGACAATGAGCAGTTCTTC. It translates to CACSMDRAGTDNEQFF.

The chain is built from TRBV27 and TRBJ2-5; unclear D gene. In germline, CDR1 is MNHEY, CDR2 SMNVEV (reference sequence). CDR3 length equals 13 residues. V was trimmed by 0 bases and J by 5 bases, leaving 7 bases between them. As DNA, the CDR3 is TGTGCCAGCAGTTTATCAGGTTGGGAGACCCAGTACTTC. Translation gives CASSLSGWETQYF.

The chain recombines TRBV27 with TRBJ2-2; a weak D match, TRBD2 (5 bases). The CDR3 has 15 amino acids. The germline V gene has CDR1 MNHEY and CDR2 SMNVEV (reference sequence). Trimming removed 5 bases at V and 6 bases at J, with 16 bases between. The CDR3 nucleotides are TGTGCCAGCAGTCACGAACGGTTGGAGGCCGGGGAGCTGTTTTTT. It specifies CASSHERLEAGELFF.

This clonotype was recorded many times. The CDR3 spells CSARTGGDTQYF. Written as DNA, the CDR3 is TGCAGTGCTAGGACCGGGGGGGATACGCAGTATTTT. The J gene is TRBJ2-3, the V gene TRBV20-1; the match to TRBD2 covers 7 bases. The CDR3 is made up of 12 amino acids. CDR1 is DFQATT and CDR2 is SNEGSKA in the germline V gene (reference sequence). V lost 3 bases and J lost 6; bases outside the gene matches: 3.

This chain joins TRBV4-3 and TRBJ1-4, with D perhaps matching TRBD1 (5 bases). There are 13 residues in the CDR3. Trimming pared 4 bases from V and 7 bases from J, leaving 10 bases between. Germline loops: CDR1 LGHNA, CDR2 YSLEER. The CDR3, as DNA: TGCGCCAGCAGCCGGGACGCAGGTGAAAAACTGTTTTTT. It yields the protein CASSRDAGEKLFF.

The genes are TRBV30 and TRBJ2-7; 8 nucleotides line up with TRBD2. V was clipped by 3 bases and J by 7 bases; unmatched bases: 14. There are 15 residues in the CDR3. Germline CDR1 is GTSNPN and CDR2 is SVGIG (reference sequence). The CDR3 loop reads CAWRPLGAGVKEQYF. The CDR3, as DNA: TGTGCCTGGAGGCCCCTCGGAGCGGGGGTGAAGGAGCAGTACTTC.

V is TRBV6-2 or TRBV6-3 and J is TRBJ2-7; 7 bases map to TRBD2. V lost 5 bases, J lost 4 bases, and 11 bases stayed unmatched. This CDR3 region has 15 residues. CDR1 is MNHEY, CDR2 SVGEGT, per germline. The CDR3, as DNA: TGTGCCAGCAGTACCTGGGAGGGCGGAAATTACGAGCAGTACTTC. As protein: CASSTWEGGNYEQYF.

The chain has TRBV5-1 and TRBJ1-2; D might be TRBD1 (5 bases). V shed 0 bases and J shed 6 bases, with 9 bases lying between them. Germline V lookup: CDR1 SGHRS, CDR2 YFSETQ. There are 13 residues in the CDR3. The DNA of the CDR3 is TGCGCCAGCAGCTTGGAAGGGGAAGATGGCTACACCTTC. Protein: CASSLEGEDGYTF.

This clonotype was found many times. The CDR3 is CASRPGPPYNEQFF. The CDR3 DNA reads as TGTGCCAGCAGACCAGGGCCCCCCTACAATGAGCAGTTCTTC. The chain carries TRBV7-9 and TRBJ2-1; D perhaps matches TRBD1 (5 bases). The CDR3 covers 14 residues. Trimming pared 6 bases from V and 2 bases from J, leaving 11 bases between. The V gene's germline CDR1 is SEHNR and CDR2 FQNEAQ (reference sequence). The full variable domain, in which reference TRBV7-9 and TRBJ2-1 provide the parts outside the CDR3, is DTGVSQNPRHKITKRGQNVTFRCDPISEHNRLYWYRQTLGQGPEFLTYFQNEAQLEKSRLLSDRFSAERPKGSFSTLEIQRTEQGDSAMYLCASRPGPPYNEQFFGPGTRLTVL.